Following are 26 T cell receptor beta chains from one sample sequenced in a study of identical twins. TCRdb recomputed calls from the 5' RACE reads with MiXCR, one row per CDR3 protein. This sample carries 700,000 to 950,000 distinct CDR3 sequences, approximately 13% of them seen once, and the ten largest clones take roughly 1.6%. The data were also submitted as part of a second study, on yellow fever vaccine responses in identical twins.

Sequenced: PBMCs. The receptors shown here come from a woman under 30 in good health.

In its sample, this clonotype was seen many times. V is TRBV3-1 and J is TRBJ2-1, with no clear D. CDR3 length: 15 amino acids. Germline CDR1 and CDR2: LGHDT and YNNKEL (reference sequence). V was pared by 4 bases and J by 4 bases, with 14 bases between. CDR3 in amino acids: CASSPTRVGYNEQFF. The CDR3, as DNA: TGTGCCAGCAGCCCTACCCGGGTTGGGTACAATGAGCAGTTCTTC.

The chain recombines TRBV12-3 or TRBV12-4 with TRBJ1-2; 8 bases line up with TRBD1. The CDR3 loop spans 13 amino acids. The V segment lost 6 bases and the J segment 4 bases; nucleotides outside the gene matches: 4. CDR3 nucleotides: TGTGCCAGCAGCCAGACAGGGGTCTATGGCTACACCTTC. Amino acid sequence: CASSQTGVYGYTF.

This clonotype turned up a few times. CDR3 coding DNA: TGTGCCAGTAGTCCTATTGGGGCTGAGATGAAGTATGGCTACACCTTC. This encodes CASSPIGAEMKYGYTF. The genes are TRBV19 and TRBJ1-2, with D possibly being TRBD1 (5 bases). The CDR3 has 16 residues. Per germline, CDR1 LNHDA and CDR2 SQIVND (reference sequence). V was trimmed by 5 bases and J by 5 bases, leaving 21 bases between them.

This rearrangement joins TRBV7-8 to TRBJ2-1, with 8 bases identical to TRBD1. Looked up from germline, CDR1 is SGHVS and CDR2 is FQNEAQ. The CDR3 loop spans 14 amino acids. The J segment lost 5 bases and the V segment lost 5 bases, leaving 5 bases of the junction unmatched. The CDR3 here is CASSQRTGNNEQFF. In DNA, the CDR3 is TGTGCCAGCAGCCAAAGGACAGGGAACAATGAGCAGTTCTTC.

This clonotype has a count of ten or more. The rearrangement joins TRBV12-3 or TRBV12-4 to TRBJ1-5, with a tentative D call TRBD1 (5 bases). The CDR3 contains 15 residues. V was pared by 7 bases and J by 7 bases, with 20 bases between. This chain's CDR3 is CASTSSGGKNQPQHF. CDR3 DNA sequence: TGTGCCAGCACCTCATCGGGGGGGAAGAACCAGCCCCAGCATTTT.

This clonotype was picked up many times. The chain combines TRBV5-1 with TRBJ2-1, with TRBD2 identical over 10 bases. The CDR3 runs 16 residues. Trimming took 4 bases from V and 2 from J; bases not matched to a gene: 6. Germline CDR1 is SGHRS and CDR2 is YFSETQ. The CDR3 loop reads CASSVSTSGTYNEQFF. DNA of the CDR3: TGCGCCAGCAGCGTTTCCACTAGCGGGACCTACAATGAGCAGTTCTTC.

This clonotype was observed a handful of times. The genes are TRBV6-1 and TRBJ1-1; perhaps TRBD1 as D (5 bases). CDR1 is MNHNS and CDR2 is SASEGT in the germline V gene. Trimming took 2 bases from V and 4 from J, leaving 14 bases between them. The CDR3 extends over 15 amino acids. The CDR3 DNA sequence: TGTGCCAGCAGTGAAACCCCAGGGTGGGGCACTGAAGCTTTCTTT. Residues: CASSETPGWGTEAFF.

The rearrangement links TRBV9 to TRBJ2-1; 7 bases are shared with TRBD2. J gave up 4 bases and V 0 bases, and 7 bases lay outside the gene matches. Germline assignment: CDR1 SGDLS and CDR2 YYNGEE. The CDR3 has 16 residues. CDR3 nucleotide sequence: TGTGCCAGCAGCGTAGCACCAGCGGGGATTTACAATGAGCAGTTCTTC. As protein: CASSVAPAGIYNEQFF.

This clonotype showed up just a few times. This chain connects TRBV5-1 to TRBJ2-1; D possibly corresponds to TRBD2 (6 bases). The ends were cut back, 6 bases at V and 4 bases at J, with 26 bases in the middle. Germline assignment: CDR1 SGHRS and CDR2 YFSETQ. The CDR3 runs to 18 residues. Written as DNA, the CDR3 is TGCGCCAGCACCACACAAGTGGGGGGAAACAAACGGTACAATGAGCAGTTCTTC. Residues: CASTTQVGGNKRYNEQFF. The full variable domain, rest sourced from reference TRBV5-1 and TRBJ2-1, is KAGVTQTPRYLIKTRGQQVTLSCSPISGHRSVSWYQQTPGQGLQFLFEYFSETQRNKGNFPGRFSGRQFSNSRSEMNVSTLELGDSALYLCASTTQVGGNKRYNEQFFGPGTRLTVL.

The chain couples TRBV5-5 to TRBJ2-6; tentatively, D is TRBD1 (6 bases). The V end was cut by 1 base, the J end by 0 bases, with 14 bases between. Germline assignment: CDR1 SGHKS and CDR2 YYEKEE (reference sequence). The CDR3 is 18 amino acids. The DNA for the CDR3 is TGTGCCAGCAGCTTGAATCCAGGGGCCGACTCTGGGGCCAACGTCCTGACTTTC. Translation: CASSLNPGADSGANVLTF.

This clonotype was counted many times. V and J are TRBV7-8 and TRBJ2-3; D remains ambiguous. The V and J ends lost 1 base and 4 bases respectively, with 6 bases between them. The CDR3 loop spans 13 amino acids. CDR1 is SGHVS and CDR2 is FQNEAQ in the germline V gene. In nucleotides, the CDR3 is TGTGCCAGCAGCTTAGTTCAACCAGATACGCAGTATTTT. Translating it yields CASSLVQPDTQYF.

The table lists this clonotype with many counts. This chain uses TRBV5-6 with TRBJ2-1; TRBD2 might be the D (5 bases). The germline gives CDR1 SGHDT, CDR2 YYEEEE. The V gene lost 4 bases and the J gene lost 7 bases, with 18 bases spanning the gap. This CDR3 is 15 amino acids long. The CDR3, as DNA: TGTGCCAGCAGCCCCACGGTGGGAGTTTCTAATGAGCAGTTCTTC. This encodes CASSPTVGVSNEQFF.

This clonotype was counted only a few times. The CDR3 here is CSAQPQASTPDTQYF. In DNA, the CDR3 is TGCAGTGCTCAACCTCAAGCCTCCACCCCAGATACGCAGTATTTT. The J gene is TRBJ2-3, the V gene TRBV20-1; D not certain. Germline-derived CDR1 and CDR2 are DFQATT and SNEGSKA (reference sequence). V was pared by 5 bases and J by 4 bases, with 19 bases between. The CDR3 totals 15 residues.

Only a few counts were recorded for this clonotype. The junction departs from the called germline gene at one end, perhaps through a read error. The V call is TRBV5-1, the J call TRBJ2-2, with 8 nucleotides matching TRBD2. CDR1 is SGHRS and CDR2 is YFSETQ in the germline V gene. The CDR3 consists of 15 residues. The DNA for the CDR3 is TGCGCCAGCAGCTTGCGGGAGGGCCCCGCCGGGGAGCTGTCTTTT. It yields the protein CASSLREGPAGELSF.

The chain links TRBV20-1 to TRBJ2-1; 10 nucleotides line up with TRBD2. The germline CDR1 and CDR2 sequences are DFQATT and SNEGSKA (reference sequence). The CDR3 has 15 amino acids. With 3 bases clipped from V and 2 bases from J, the junction kept 4 bases outside the gene matches. Here the CDR3 reads CSASASGGPYNEQFF. The CDR3 nucleotides read TGCAGTGCTAGCGCTAGCGGGGGCCCCTACAATGAGCAGTTCTTC.

This clonotype showed up just a few times. V gene TRBV5-1 combines with J gene TRBJ2-7, with 8 bases fitting TRBD1. After removal of 4 bases from V and 2 bases from J, the junction contained 8 bases not matched to a gene. Germline V gene sequence: CDR1 SGHRS, CDR2 YFSETQ. This CDR3 contains 15 residues. The CDR3 DNA is TGCGCCAGCAGCGGGGAAACAGGGGGACCCTACGAGCAGTACGTC. Its protein is CASSGETGGPYEQYV.

This clonotype was counted a few times. The chain has TRBV2 and TRBJ2-1; TRBD1 is a possible D gene (6 bases). The CDR3 has 12 residues. Trimming removed 5 bases at V and 9 bases at J, with 11 bases between. CDR1 is SNHLY, CDR2 FYNNEI, per germline. DNA for the CDR3: TGTGCCAGCAGTATACTAGGGGGTGAGCAGTTCTTC. Its protein is CASSILGGEQFF.

The gene calls are TRBV2 and TRBJ2-7, with D perhaps TRBD2 (6 bases). This CDR3 spans 13 amino acids. Germline CDR1 reads SNHLY; CDR2 reads FYNNEI. V was shortened by 6 bases and J by 1 base, with 10 bases between the two germline ends. Here the CDR3 reads CASRDYNSYEQYV. CDR3 DNA: TGTGCCAGCAGGGACTACAATTCCTACGAGCAGTACGTC.

This clonotype was recorded at least ten times. The rearrangement joins TRBV7-9 to TRBJ1-2; the match to TRBD1 covers 7 bases. V was clipped by 5 bases and J by 0 bases; unmatched bases: 12. CDR3 length: 17 amino acids. Germline values: CDR1 SEHNR, CDR2 FQNEAQ (reference sequence). CDR3 sequence: CASSLGTEYRANYGYTF. The DNA for the CDR3 is TGTGCCAGCAGCCTCGGGACAGAATACAGGGCTAACTATGGCTACACCTTC.

This clonotype came up many times. The V call is TRBV7-9, the J call TRBJ2-1, with a possible D match to TRBD1 (5 bases). With 6 bases removed from V and 5 bases from J, the gap between germline ends came to 17 bases. This CDR3 has 15 amino acids. Germline V lookup: CDR1 SEHNR, CDR2 FQNEAQ (reference sequence). The CDR3 DNA follows: TGTGCCAGCAGGGTCGGTGCAGGGTACCACAATGAGCAGTTCTTC. This encodes CASRVGAGYHNEQFF.

This clonotype has more than one count but fewer than ten. The J gene is TRBJ1-5, the V gene TRBV20-1; 8 bases agree with TRBD1. V lost 6 bases to trimming and J lost 6 bases; unmatched junction nucleotides: 10. In germline, CDR1 is DFQATT, CDR2 SNEGSKA (reference sequence). This CDR3 has 14 amino acids. Here the CDR3 DNA reads TGCAGTGCCACCGGACAGGGTAGGGCTCAGCCCCAGCATTTT. The encoded protein is CSATGQGRAQPQHF.

This clonotype was detected a few times. The chain is built from TRBV3-1 and TRBJ2-1; D is undetermined. The CDR3 extends over 11 amino acids. Trimming took off 2 bases at V and 10 bases at J, with 6 bases between the two ends. In germline, CDR1 is LGHDT, CDR2 YNNKEL (reference sequence). CDR3 in DNA: TGTGCCAGCAGCCAACAACAAGAGCAGTTCTTC. Its translation is CASSQQQEQFF.

V usage is TRBV2 and J usage is TRBJ1-5, with D unresolved. This CDR3 has 13 amino acids. The germline V and J ends were trimmed by 6 bases and 0 bases, with 6 bases remaining between them. From germline, CDR1 is SNHLY and CDR2 FYNNEI. In DNA, the CDR3 is TGTGCCAGCAGGGAGTATAGCAATCAGCCCCAGCATTTT. As protein: CASREYSNQPQHF.

The chain links TRBV19 to TRBJ2-3; D not certain. V lost 5 bases and J 0 bases, leaving 9 bases between the germline ends. In germline, CDR1 is LNHDA, CDR2 SQIVND (reference sequence). The length of the CDR3 is 14 residues. CDR3 sequence reads: CASSGRESTDTQYF. DNA for the CDR3: TGTGCCAGTAGTGGAAGGGAAAGCACAGATACGCAGTATTTT.

The V call is TRBV12-3 or TRBV12-4, the J call TRBJ2-1, with 9 bases that match TRBD2. The CDR3 contains 16 residues. Unmatched junction bases numbered 11, after V lost 6 bases and J lost 5 bases. The CDR3 spells CASSPSGGGANNEQFF. CDR3 nucleotide sequence: TGTGCCAGCAGCCCTAGTGGCGGGGGGGCGAACAATGAGCAGTTCTTC.

This chain links TRBV5-6 with TRBJ2-1; 13 positions agree with TRBD2. The CDR3 runs 18 residues. J gave up 1 base and V 3 bases, and 7 bases lay outside the gene matches. Looked up from germline, CDR1 is SGHDT and CDR2 is YYEEEE. The CDR3 spells CASSSWTSGRRSYNEQFF. Here the CDR3 DNA reads TGTGCCAGCAGCTCATGGACTAGCGGGAGACGGTCCTACAATGAGCAGTTCTTC.